This T cell receptor beta chain derives from a study of T cells in tumors after PD-1 blockade. Across the study: A subset received ongoing vismodegib 150 mg daily alongside anti-PD-1 therapy.

About this clone itself: Its specificity is unknown.

In germline, CDR1 is KGHSH, CDR2 LQKENI. After removal of 2 bases from V and 10 bases from J, the junction contained 7 bases not matched to a gene. CDR3 size: 15 residues. Overall study findings and caveats: Around 37% of tumor TCR clonotypes were also found in blood.

Clones were sequenced by immunoSEQ multiplex PCR, and TCRdb holds only the in-frame ones, with some missing. The table includes 50,000 or so clones, just under 80% detected once. This sequence originates from a human donor with basal cell carcinoma. The sample was PBMCs, taken before anti-PD-1 treatment. V and J are TRBV18 and TRBJ1-6; 8 bases fit TRBD1. CDR3 DNA: TGTGCCAGCTCACCATCGGCAGGGGGCGTATCACCCCTCCACTTT. It yields the protein CASSPSAGGVSPLHF.